The present entry profiles one T cell receptor (beta chain) with its context. This clonotype was picked up many times. Its antigen is currently not known. Base quality data are lacking; no much larger clone is found one base away. Libraries were made using 5' RACE. The sequencer listed for this sample is Illumina HiSeq 2000. A universal primer binding site was introduced by template switching, and a unique molecular identifier was present in the final cDNA, enabling accurate counting of TCR cDNA molecules. First-strand cDNA for TCR alpha and beta chains was synthesized from specific primers in the conserved constant-segment region. To control for contamination, each cDNA library was double barcoded with a SMART-Mk sample barcode plus Illumina barcodes. Two successive PCR steps introduced TruSeq adapter sequences along with Illumina sample barcodes. The Illumina HiSeq platform was used with custom primers to sequence TCR alpha and beta cDNA libraries. Turning to the authors' computational methods: Raw reads were processed with MiGEC to extract unique molecular identifiers, and MiXCR was used to determine CDR3 positions. Recombination models were inferred per individual with the repgenHMM and IGoR tools using an EM algorithm. The tcR package in R was used for shared clonotype analysis, with sharing normalized by the product of cloneset sizes. To study raw recombination without the effects of thymic and clonal selection, out-of-frame nonproductive sequences were analyzed. TCRdb cleaned the public reads at Q25 with fastp, built clones with MiXCR and kept in-frame beta chains. Each CDR3 protein gets just one entry, which takes the most common genes and DNA from the rows behind it. These V and J calls derive from TCRdb rather than the authors' analysis. The sample includes hundreds of thousands of distinct CDR3 sequences, with around 5.7% observed a single time. Clones ranked in the top ten supply approximately 1.6% of the sample.

Every donor was a healthy Caucasian. Three unrelated non-twin adults were also sequenced: a male aged 18 to 29, a male aged 50 to 59 and a female aged 50 to 59. Miltenyi CD45RO+ enrichment and human naive T-cell isolation kits were used to isolate memory (CD45RO+) and naive T cells from PBMC. This record comes from a study of identical twins (dated by TCRdb to 2016 to 2017). Turning to the overall study: To test whether fetal clonotypes persist, the study used deep sequencing on TCR alpha and beta repertoires from monozygotic twins, unrelated adults of various ages, and cord blood. Replicate twin experiments were performed at different times using different library preparation protocols to rule out contamination. The paper's findings and limits, for the study overall: In monozygotic twins, recombination models systematically underestimated out-of-frame TCR alpha sharing, but the models matched the sharing seen between unrelated individuals. Compared with coincidental sharing between unrelated individuals, out-of-frame TCR alpha sequences shared between twins had an excess of sequences with low generation probability. Invariant T cells such as MAIT and iNKT could partly confound zero-insertion analyses, although diverse VJ usage argued against such confounding for most clonotypes. Conclusions relied on cross-sectional statistical analysis, since the same donors could not be followed over many years. Excess twin sharing in beta out-of-frame sequences was weaker because fewer shared sequences lowered the signal-to-noise ratio. Abundant cord blood beta clonotypes had fewer insertions, young adult naive repertoires showed a similar but weaker trend, and memory repertoires showed no such trend.

A distance of 17 bases separates the germline ends of V and J, which lose 6 bases and 10 bases respectively. CDR1 MNHNS and CDR2 SASEGT are derived from the germline V gene. Reading from cysteine to phenylalanine, the CDR3 counts 13 amino acids. Just CDR3 DNA is preserved here, 39 bases in frame from base 1. In this chain, TRBV6-1 is recombined with TRBJ2-3; no D gene can be assigned with confidence. The sequencing input was naive T cells sorted from blood. The cell subset or site label, as the study defines it: cells isolated with a human naive T-cell isolation kit. The sequence was obtained from a man younger than 35 in good health. The CDR3 region has the sequence CASRKGWVGAQYF. At the DNA level, the sequence is TGTGCCAGCAGGAAAGGGTGGGTCGGTGCGCAGTATTTT.